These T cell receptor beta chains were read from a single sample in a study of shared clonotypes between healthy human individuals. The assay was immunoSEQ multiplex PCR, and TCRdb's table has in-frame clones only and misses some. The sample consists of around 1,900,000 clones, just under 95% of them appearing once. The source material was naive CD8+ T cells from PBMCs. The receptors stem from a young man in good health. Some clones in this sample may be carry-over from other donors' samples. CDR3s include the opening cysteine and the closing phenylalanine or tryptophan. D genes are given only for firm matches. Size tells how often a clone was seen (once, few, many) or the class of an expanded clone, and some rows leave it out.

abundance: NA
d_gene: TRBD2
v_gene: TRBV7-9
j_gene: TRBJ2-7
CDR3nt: TGTGCCAGCAGCCCGCCCGGGGGAGGGCCGGTTTACGAGCAGTACTTC
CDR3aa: CASSPPGGGPVYEQYF

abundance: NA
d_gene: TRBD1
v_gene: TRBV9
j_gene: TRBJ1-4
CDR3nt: TGTGCCAGCAGCGTAGGGACAGGGGCATCGTCTAATGAAAAACTGTTTTTT
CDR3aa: CASSVGTGASSNEKLFF

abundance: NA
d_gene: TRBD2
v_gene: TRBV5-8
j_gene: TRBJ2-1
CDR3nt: TGTGCCAGCAATCCGGGAGGACTAGCGGGCTACAATGAGCAGTTCTTC
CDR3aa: CASNPGGLAGYNEQFF

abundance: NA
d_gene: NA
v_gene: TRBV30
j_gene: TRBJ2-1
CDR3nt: TGTGCCTCGCGGAGAATGGGGTACAATGAGCAGTTCTTC
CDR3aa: CASRRMGYNEQFF

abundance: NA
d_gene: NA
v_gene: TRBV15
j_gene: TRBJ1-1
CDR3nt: TGTGCCACCAGCAGAGAACTGGGGAACACTGAAGCTTTCTTT
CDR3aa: CATSRELGNTEAFF

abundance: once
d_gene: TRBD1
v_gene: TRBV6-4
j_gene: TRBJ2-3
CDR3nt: TGTGCCAGCAGTGGGACAGGGGGCATTTCCACAGATACGCAGTATTTT
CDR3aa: CASSGTGGISTDTQYF

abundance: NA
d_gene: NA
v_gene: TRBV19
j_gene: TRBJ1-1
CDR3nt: TGTGCCAGTAGTGACTTGACAGCACTCCTTGCTTTCTTT
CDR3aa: CASSDLTALLAFF

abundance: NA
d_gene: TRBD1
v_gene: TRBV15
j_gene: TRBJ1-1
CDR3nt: TGTGCCACCAGCAGAGACAGGGGGGCGGGCACTGAAGCTTTCTTT
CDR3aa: CATSRDRGAGTEAFF

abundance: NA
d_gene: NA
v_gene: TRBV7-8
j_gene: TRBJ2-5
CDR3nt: TGTGCCAGCAGTCAGGACGGAGAAGAGACCCAGTACTTC
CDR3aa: CASSQDGEETQYF

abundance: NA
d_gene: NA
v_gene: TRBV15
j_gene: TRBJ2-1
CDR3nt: TGTGCCACCAGCAGAGACAGGACTGGACAAAATTACAATGAGCAGTTCTTC
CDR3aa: CATSRDRTGQNYNEQFF